What follows describes a single TCR beta chain. Its antigen is not known. The CDR3 sequence is 16 residues long. Looked up from germline, CDR1 is SGHRS and CDR2 is YFSETQ. Trimming shortened V by 4 bases and J by 3 bases, and 18 bases separated the two germline ends. This sample was taken from a study of shared clonotypes between healthy human individuals. The study separated CD4+ cells into CD45RA+ naive and CD45RA-negative memory subsets. Notes on the study in general: Exclusively blood specimens were collected; tissue repertoires likely differ.

The genomic DNA of each subset was split evenly across several immunoSEQ plates. Libraries were prepared by immunoSEQ multiplex PCR; TCRdb keeps only in-frame clonotypes and omits some of them. The sample has roughly 2 million clones, about 94% seen once. The V gene is TRBV5-1, the J gene TRBJ2-3, with a possible D match to TRBD1 (7 bases). Source material: naive CD4+ T cells sorted from blood. Subset given: CD45RA+ positively selected. The sequence was collected from a young man in good health. The CDR3: CASSPQGEDWTDTQYF. The CDR3 bases are TGCGCCAGCAGCCCCCAGGGGGAGGACTGGACAGATACGCAGTATTTT.